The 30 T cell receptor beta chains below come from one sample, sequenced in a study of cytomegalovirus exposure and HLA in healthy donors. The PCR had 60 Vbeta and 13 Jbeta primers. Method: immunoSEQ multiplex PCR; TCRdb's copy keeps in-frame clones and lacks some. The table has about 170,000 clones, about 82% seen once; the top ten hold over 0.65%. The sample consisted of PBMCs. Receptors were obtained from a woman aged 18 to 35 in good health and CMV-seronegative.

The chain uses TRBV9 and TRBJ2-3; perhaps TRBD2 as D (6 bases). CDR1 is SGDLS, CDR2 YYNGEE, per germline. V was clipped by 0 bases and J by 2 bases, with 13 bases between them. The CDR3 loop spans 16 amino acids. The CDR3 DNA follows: TGTGCCAGCAGCGTAGGAGGGACTGCCCTCACAGATACGCAGTATTTT. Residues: CASSVGGTALTDTQYF.

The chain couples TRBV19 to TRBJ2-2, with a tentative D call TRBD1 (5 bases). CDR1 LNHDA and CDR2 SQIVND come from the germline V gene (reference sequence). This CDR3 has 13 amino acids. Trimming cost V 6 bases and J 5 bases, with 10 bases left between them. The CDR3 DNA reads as TGTGCCAGTAGCCTGCAGGGAACCGGGGAGCTGTTTTTT. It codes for CASSLQGTGELFF.

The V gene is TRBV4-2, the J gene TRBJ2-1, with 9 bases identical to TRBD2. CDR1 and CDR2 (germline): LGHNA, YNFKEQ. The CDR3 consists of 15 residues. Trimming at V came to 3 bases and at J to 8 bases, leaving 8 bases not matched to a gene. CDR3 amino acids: CASSQSLAGSDEQFF. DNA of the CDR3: TGTGCCAGCAGCCAGAGCCTAGCGGGAAGCGATGAGCAGTTCTTC.

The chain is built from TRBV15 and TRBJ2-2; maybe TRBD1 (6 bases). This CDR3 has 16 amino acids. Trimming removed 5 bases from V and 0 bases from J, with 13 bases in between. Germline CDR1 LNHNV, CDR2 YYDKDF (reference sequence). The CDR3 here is CATSSPGHTNTGELFF. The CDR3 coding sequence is TGTGCCACCAGCTCGCCGGGACATACGAACACCGGGGAGCTGTTTTTT. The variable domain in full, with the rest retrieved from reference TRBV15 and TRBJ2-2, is DAMVIQNPRYQVTQFGKPVTLSCSQTLNHNVMYWYQQKSSQAPKLLFHYYDKDFNNEADTPDNFQSRRPNTSFCFLDIRSPGLGDTAMYLCATSSPGHTNTGELFFGEGSRLTVL.

The CDR3 sequence is CASSLGLADYNEQFF. The CDR3 region has the DNA TGTGCCAGCAGCTTGGGACTAGCGGATTACAATGAGCAGTTCTTC. V usage is TRBV5-4 and J usage is TRBJ2-1, with 9 bases matching TRBD2. Germline lookup yields CDR1 SGHNT and CDR2 YYREEE (reference sequence). Trimming cost V 0 bases and J 4 bases; bases outside gene matches: 2. The CDR3 is made up of 15 amino acids.

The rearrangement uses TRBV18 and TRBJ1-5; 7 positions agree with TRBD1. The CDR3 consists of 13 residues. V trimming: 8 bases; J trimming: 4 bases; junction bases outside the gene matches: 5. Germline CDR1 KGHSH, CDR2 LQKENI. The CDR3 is CASRDSGNQPQHF. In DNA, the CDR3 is TGTGCCAGCCGGGACAGTGGTAATCAGCCCCAGCATTTT.

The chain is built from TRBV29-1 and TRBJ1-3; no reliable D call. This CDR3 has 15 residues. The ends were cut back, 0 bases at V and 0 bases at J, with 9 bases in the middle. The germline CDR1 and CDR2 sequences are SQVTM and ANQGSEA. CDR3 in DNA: TGCAGCGTTGAAGAAATCAGGTTCTCTGGAAACACCATATATTTT. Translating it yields CSVEEIRFSGNTIYF.

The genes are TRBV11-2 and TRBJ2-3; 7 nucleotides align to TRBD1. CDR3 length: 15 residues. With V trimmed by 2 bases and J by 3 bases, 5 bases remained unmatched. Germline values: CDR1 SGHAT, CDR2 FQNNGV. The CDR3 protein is CASSLRPGQTDTQYF. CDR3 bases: TGTGCCAGCAGCTTAAGACCGGGACAGACAGATACGCAGTATTTT.

Here the CDR3 reads CASSFYLRTTSGNNEQFF. The CDR3 bases are TGTGCCAGCAGCTTTTACCTACGAACGACTAGCGGGAATAATGAGCAGTTCTTC. This chain uses TRBV5-6 with TRBJ2-1; 11 positions match TRBD2. The CDR3 contains 18 residues. The germline gives CDR1 SGHDT, CDR2 YYEEEE. Trimming cost V 2 bases and J 7 bases; bases outside gene matches: 14. Looking up the rest from reference TRBV5-6 and TRBJ2-1 gives the full variable domain: DAGVTQSPTHLIKTRGQQVTLRCSPKSGHDTVSWYQQALGQGPQFIFQYYEEEERQRGNFPDRFSGHQFPNYSSELNVNALLLGDSALYLCASSFYLRTTSGNNEQFFGPGTRLTVL.

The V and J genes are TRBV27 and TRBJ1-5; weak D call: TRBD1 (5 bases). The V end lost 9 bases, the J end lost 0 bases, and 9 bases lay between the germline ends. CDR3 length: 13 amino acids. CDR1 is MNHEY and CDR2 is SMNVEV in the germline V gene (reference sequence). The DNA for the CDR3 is TGTGCCAGTTCAGGGTCTAGCAATCAGCCCCAGCATTTT. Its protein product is CASSGSSNQPQHF.

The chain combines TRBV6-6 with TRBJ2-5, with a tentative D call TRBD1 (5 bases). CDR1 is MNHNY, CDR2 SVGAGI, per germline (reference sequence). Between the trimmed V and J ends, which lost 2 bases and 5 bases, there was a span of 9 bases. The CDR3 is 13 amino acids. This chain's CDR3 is CASSYRGSETQYF. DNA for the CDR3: TGTGCCAGCAGTTACAGGGGATCCGAGACCCAGTACTTC.

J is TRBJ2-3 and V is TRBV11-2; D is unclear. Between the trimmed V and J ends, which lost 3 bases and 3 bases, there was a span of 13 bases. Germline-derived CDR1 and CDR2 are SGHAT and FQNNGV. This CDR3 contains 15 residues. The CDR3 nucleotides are TGTGCCAGCAGCTTGTGGAACAGCCTAACAGATACGCAGTATTTT. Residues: CASSLWNSLTDTQYF.

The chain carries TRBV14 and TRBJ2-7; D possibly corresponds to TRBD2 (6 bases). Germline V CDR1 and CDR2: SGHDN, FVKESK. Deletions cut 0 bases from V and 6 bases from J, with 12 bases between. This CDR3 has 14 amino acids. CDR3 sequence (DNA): TGTGCCAGCAGCCAAGATGGGGGGAGCCGCGAGCAGTACTTC. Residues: CASSQDGGSREQYF.

The CDR3 coding sequence is TGTGCCAGTAGTATGTGGACTAGTTATCGAAATGAGCAGTTCTTC. Translation: CASSMWTSYRNEQFF. The chain carries TRBV19 and TRBJ2-1; 7 positions match TRBD2. This CDR3 has 15 amino acids. Germline loops: CDR1 LNHDA, CDR2 SQIVND (reference sequence). V shed 3 bases and J 7 bases; nucleotides not matched to a gene: 9.

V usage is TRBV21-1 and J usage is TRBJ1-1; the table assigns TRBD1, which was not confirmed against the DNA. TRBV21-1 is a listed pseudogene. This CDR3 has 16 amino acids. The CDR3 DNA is TGTGCCAGCAGCAAGACCGGGACAGGCAGAAACACTGAAGCTTTCTTT. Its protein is CASSKTGTGRNTEAFF.

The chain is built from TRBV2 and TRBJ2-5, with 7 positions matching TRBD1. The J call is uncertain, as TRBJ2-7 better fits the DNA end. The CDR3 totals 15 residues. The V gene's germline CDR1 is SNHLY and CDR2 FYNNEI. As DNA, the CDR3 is TGTGCCAGCAGCCATGCGAGCAGGGGGATCTACGAGCAGTACTTC. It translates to CASSHASRGIYEQYF.

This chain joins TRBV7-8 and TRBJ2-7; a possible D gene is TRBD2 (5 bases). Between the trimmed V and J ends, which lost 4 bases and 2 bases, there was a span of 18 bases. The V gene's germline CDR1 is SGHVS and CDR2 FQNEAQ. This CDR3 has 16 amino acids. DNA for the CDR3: TGTGCCAGCAGCTACCGAGGGCAGGCGGGCCCCTACGAGCAGTACTTC. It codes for CASSYRGQAGPYEQYF.

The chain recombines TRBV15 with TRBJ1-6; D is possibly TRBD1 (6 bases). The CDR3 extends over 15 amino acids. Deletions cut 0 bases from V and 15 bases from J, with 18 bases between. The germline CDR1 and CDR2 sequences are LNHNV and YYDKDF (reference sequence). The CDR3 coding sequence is TGTGCCACCAGCAGAGATAGGCAGGGGCGAGGGAACCTCCACTTT. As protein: CATSRDRQGRGNLHF.

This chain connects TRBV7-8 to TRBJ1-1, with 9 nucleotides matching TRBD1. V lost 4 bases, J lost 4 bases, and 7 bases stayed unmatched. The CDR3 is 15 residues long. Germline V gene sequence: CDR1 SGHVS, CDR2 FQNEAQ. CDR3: CASSSTGGLGTEAFF. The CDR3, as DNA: TGTGCCAGCAGCTCGACAGGGGGGTTGGGCACTGAAGCTTTCTTT.

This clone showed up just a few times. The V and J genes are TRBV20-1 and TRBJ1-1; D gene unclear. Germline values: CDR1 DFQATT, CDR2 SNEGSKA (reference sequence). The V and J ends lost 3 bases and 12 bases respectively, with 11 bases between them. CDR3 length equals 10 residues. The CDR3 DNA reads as TGCAGTGCTAGTGCGGACGGGACTTTCTTT. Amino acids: CSASADGTFF.

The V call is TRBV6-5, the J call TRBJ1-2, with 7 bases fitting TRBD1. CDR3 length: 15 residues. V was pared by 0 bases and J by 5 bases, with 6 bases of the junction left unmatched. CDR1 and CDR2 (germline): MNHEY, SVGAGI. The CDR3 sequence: CASSYSSTGSYGYTF. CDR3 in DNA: TGTGCCAGCAGTTACTCGTCGACAGGGTCATATGGCTACACCTTC.

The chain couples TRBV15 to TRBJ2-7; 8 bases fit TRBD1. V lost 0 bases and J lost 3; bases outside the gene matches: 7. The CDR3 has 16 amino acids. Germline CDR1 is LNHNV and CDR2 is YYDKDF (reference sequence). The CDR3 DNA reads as TGTGCCACCAGCAGAGATCTGGGGACAGGATTCTACGAGCAGTACTTC. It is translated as CATSRDLGTGFYEQYF.

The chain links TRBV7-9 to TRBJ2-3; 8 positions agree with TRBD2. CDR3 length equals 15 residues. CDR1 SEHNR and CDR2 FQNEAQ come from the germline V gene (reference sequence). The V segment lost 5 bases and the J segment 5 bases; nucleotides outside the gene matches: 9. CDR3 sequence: CASSPLAVRGDTQYF. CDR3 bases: TGTGCCAGCAGCCCACTAGCGGTCAGGGGAGATACGCAGTATTTT.

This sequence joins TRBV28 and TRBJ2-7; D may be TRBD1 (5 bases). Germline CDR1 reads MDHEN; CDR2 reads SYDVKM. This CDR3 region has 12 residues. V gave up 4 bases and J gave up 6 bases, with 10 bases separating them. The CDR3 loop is CASSSRVPEQYF. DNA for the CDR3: TGTGCCAGCAGTTCCAGGGTTCCCGAGCAGTACTTC.

The CDR3 protein is CASSFKGWSGNTIYF. The CDR3 bases are TGTGCCAGCAGTTTTAAGGGGTGGTCTGGAAACACCATATATTTT. The chain joins TRBV28 to TRBJ1-3; D is perhaps TRBD1 (5 bases). Germline V lookup: CDR1 MDHEN, CDR2 SYDVKM. V was pared by 3 bases and J by 1 base, with 10 bases between. There are 15 residues in the CDR3.

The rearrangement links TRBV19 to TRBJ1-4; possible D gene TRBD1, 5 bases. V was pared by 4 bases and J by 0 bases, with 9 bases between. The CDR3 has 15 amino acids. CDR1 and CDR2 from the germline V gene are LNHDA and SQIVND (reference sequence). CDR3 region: CASSKQAATNEKLFF. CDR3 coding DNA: TGTGCCAGTAGTAAACAGGCGGCAACTAATGAAAAACTGTTTTTT.

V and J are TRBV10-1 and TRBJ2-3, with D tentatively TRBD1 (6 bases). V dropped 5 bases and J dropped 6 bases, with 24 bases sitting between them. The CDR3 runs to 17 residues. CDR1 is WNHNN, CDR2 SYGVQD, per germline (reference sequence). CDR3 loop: CASSPDGQRSKIDTQYF. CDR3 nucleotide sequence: TGCGCCAGCAGTCCGGATGGACAGAGATCCAAAATCGATACGCAGTATTTT.

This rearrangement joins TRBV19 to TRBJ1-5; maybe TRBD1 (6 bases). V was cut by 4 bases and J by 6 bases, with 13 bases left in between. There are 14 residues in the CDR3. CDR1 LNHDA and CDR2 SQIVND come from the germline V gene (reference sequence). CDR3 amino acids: CASSKGQDFQPQHF. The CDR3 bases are TGTGCCAGTAGTAAGGGACAAGATTTTCAGCCCCAGCATTTT.

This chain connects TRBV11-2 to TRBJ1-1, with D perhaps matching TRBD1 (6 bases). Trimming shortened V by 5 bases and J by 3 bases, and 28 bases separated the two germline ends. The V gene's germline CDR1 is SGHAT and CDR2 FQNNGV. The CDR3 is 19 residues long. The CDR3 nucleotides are TGTGCCAGCAGCAATAAACCCCGGGGGGCGCGTCTCTCGGACACTGAAGCTTTCTTT. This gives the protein CASSNKPRGARLSDTEAFF.

Written as DNA, the CDR3 is TGTGCCAGCAGCTTAGCACTAGCGGGCCCGGAGTCGGATACGCAGTATTTT. Amino acid sequence: CASSLALAGPESDTQYF. The chain joins TRBV11-2 to TRBJ2-3; the match to TRBD2 covers 9 bases. J lost 6 bases, V lost 1 base, and 11 bases had no gene match. From germline, CDR1 is SGHAT and CDR2 FQNNGV. The CDR3 spans 17 residues.